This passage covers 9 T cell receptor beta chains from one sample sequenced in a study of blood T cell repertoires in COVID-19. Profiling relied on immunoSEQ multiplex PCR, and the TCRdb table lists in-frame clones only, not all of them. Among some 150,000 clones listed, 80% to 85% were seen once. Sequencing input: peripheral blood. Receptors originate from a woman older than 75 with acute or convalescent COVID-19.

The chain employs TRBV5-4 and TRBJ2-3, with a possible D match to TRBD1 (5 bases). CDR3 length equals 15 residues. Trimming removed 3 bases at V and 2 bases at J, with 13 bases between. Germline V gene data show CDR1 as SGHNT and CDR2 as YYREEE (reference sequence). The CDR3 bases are TGTGCCAGCAGCTACCGACAGTCCCCCACAGATACGCAGTATTTT. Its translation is CASSYRQSPTDTQYF.

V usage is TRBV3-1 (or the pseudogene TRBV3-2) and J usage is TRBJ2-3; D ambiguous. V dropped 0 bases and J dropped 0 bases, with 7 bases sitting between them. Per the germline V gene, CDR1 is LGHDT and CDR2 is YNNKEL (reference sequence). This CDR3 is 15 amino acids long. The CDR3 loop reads CASSQDATSTDTQYF. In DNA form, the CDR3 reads TGTGCCAGCAGCCAAGATGCTACTAGCACAGATACGCAGTATTTT.

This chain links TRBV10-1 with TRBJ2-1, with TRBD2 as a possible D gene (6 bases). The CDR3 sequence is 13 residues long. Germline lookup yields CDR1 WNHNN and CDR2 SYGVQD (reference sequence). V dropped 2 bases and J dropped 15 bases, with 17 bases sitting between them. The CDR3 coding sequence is TGCGCCAGCAGTGAGAGTAGGGCTAGCGTCCCGTTCTTC. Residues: CASSESRASVPFF.

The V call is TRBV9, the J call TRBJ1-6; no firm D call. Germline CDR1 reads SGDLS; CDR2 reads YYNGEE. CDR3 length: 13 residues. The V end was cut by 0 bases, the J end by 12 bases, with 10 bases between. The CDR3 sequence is CASSVDIGRPLHF. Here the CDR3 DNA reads TGTGCCAGCAGCGTAGATATAGGGAGACCCCTCCACTTT.

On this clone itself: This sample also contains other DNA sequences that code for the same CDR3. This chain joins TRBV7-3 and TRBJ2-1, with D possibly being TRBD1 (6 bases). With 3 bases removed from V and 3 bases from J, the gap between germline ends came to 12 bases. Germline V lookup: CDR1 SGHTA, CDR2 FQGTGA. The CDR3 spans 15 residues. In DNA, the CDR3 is TGTGCCAGCAGCTTGGGGGCCGGGCTCTACAATGAGCAGTTCTTC. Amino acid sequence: CASSLGAGLYNEQFF.

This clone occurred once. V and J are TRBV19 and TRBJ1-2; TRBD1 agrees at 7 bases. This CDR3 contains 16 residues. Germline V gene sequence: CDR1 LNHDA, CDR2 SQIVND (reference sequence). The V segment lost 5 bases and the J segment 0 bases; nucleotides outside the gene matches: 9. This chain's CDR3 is CASSGPGQSTNYGYTF. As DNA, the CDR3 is TGTGCCAGTAGTGGTCCGGGACAGTCTACTAACTATGGCTACACCTTC.

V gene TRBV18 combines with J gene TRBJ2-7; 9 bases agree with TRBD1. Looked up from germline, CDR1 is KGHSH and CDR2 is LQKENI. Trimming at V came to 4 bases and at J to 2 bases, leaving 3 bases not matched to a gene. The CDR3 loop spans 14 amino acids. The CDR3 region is CASSLGTGPYEQYF. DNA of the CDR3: TGTGCCAGCTCACTCGGGACAGGGCCCTACGAGCAGTACTTC.

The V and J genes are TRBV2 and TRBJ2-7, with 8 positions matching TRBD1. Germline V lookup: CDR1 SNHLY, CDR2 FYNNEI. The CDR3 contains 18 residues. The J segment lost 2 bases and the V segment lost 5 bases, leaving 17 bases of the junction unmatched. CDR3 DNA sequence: TGTGCCAGCAGTCCCCAGAGGACAGGGATTTTCTCGACCTACGAGCAGTACTTC. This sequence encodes CASSPQRTGIFSTYEQYF.

The CDR3, as DNA: TGTGCCAGCAGCGTAGGCAGGGGGGTAGGTCAGCCCCAGCATTTT. Amino acid sequence: CASSVGRGVGQPQHF. This chain joins TRBV9 and TRBJ1-5, with 7 bases aligning to TRBD1. Germline-derived CDR1 and CDR2 are SGDLS and YYNGEE. The CDR3 loop spans 15 amino acids. Germline trimming cut 0 bases from V and 6 bases from J; bases unmatched to any gene: 6.